Below are 21 T cell receptor beta chains sequenced from a single sample in a study of response to subunit inactivated influenza vaccine. TCRdb recomputed calls from the RT-PCR reads with MiXCR, one row per CDR3 protein. Of more than 450,000 distinct CDR3 sequences in the sample, 12% were seen once. The specimen comprised PBMCs from blood, sampled on the day of vaccination. The receptors originated from a middle-aged man who received an inactivated influenza vaccine.

In nucleotides, the CDR3 is TGCGCCAGCAGCCAAGAGGGGCGGAACACCGGGGAGCTGTTTTTT. It specifies CASSQEGRNTGELFF. This rearrangement joins TRBV4-3 to TRBJ2-2; TRBD1 is a possible D gene (5 bases). Trimming removed 0 bases at V and 1 base at J, with 6 bases between. CDR1 and CDR2 (germline): LGHNA, YSLEER. CDR3 length equals 15 residues.

The chain couples TRBV2 to TRBJ2-4; D is perhaps TRBD2 (5 bases). This CDR3 region has 15 residues. V lost 3 bases, J lost 3 bases, and 12 bases lay in between. Germline V lookup: CDR1 SNHLY, CDR2 FYNNEI. CDR3 bases: TGTGCCAGCAGTGATAGCGTTTCGGTCAAAAACATTCAGTACTTC. Translated, it gives CASSDSVSVKNIQYF.

This clonotype was seen ten or more times. J is TRBJ1-1 and V is TRBV20-1; 8 nucleotides line up with TRBD1. J gave up 2 bases and V 5 bases, and 4 bases lay outside the gene matches. The CDR3 length is 13 residues. CDR1 is DFQATT and CDR2 is SNEGSKA in the germline V gene (reference sequence). CDR3 DNA sequence: TGCAGTGCTTCCGACAGGGGCAACACTGAAGCTTTCTTT. Amino acid sequence: CSASDRGNTEAFF.

The chain employs TRBV6-5 and TRBJ2-7; maybe TRBD2 (5 bases). The CDR3 sequence is 15 residues long. Trimming stripped 0 bases from V and 4 bases from J, with 13 bases between. Germline V gene lookup returns CDR1 MNHEY and CDR2 SVGAGI. In DNA form, the CDR3 reads TGTGCCAGCAGTTACTCTGCGCGGGTCTCGTACGAGCAGTACTTC. Amino acids: CASSYSARVSYEQYF.

This clonotype has a count of ten or more. The chain employs TRBV29-1 and TRBJ1-1; possible D gene TRBD1, 5 bases. With 2 bases removed from V and 5 bases from J, the gap between germline ends came to 30 bases. CDR3 size: 19 residues. The germline V gene has CDR1 SQVTM and CDR2 ANQGSEA. The DNA of the CDR3 is TGCAGCGTTGAAATGGGAACTCCCCGACGGGGACCGCCTGGGACTGAAGCTTTCTTT. This gives the protein CSVEMGTPRRGPPGTEAFF.

The sample holds a few counts of this clonotype. The chain couples TRBV4-2 to TRBJ1-5, with a tentative D call TRBD1 (5 bases). The CDR3 consists of 17 residues. Germline-derived CDR1 and CDR2 are LGHNA and YNFKEQ. Trimming took 0 bases from V and 7 from J, leaving 19 bases between them. The CDR3 loop reads CASSQDQVKGRGQPQHF. CDR3 bases: TGTGCCAGCAGCCAAGATCAGGTGAAGGGGCGGGGGCAGCCCCAGCATTTT.

This clonotype has more than one count but fewer than ten. The CDR3 DNA reads TGTGCCAGCAGCTTAGAAAGCACTGAAGCTTTCTTT. Translated, it gives CASSLESTEAFF. This chain joins TRBV7-9 and TRBJ1-1; no firm D call. The CDR3 is 12 residues long. Germline V gene data show CDR1 as SEHNR and CDR2 as FQNEAQ (reference sequence). The V and J ends lost 1 base and 4 bases respectively, with 4 bases between them.

This clonotype was detected a few times. V usage is TRBV7-8 and J usage is TRBJ1-5; D unclear. CDR1 SGHVS and CDR2 FQNEAQ come from the germline V gene. V was trimmed by 5 bases and J by 7 bases, leaving 12 bases between them. The CDR3 loop spans 13 amino acids. The CDR3 DNA reads as TGTGCCAGCAGCCCCCAATTCGGGCAGCCCCAGCATTTT. It is translated as CASSPQFGQPQHF.

This clonotype appeared a few times. The chain has TRBV11-1 and TRBJ2-5; tentatively, D is TRBD1 (5 bases). The germline V gene encodes CDR1 SGHAT and CDR2 FQDESV (reference sequence). V lost 4 bases and J lost 3, with 15 bases in between. This CDR3 region has 15 residues. As DNA, the CDR3 is TGTGCCAGCAGCTCAGCCAGGGATTCGAAAGAGACCCAGTACTTC. Translation: CASSSARDSKETQYF.

The sample holds a few counts of this clonotype. This chain links TRBV3-1 with TRBJ2-7; 8 nucleotides align to TRBD2. This CDR3 region has 16 residues. The germline gives CDR1 LGHDT, CDR2 YNNKEL (reference sequence). The ends lost 1 base at V and 2 bases at J; junction bases unmatched: 7. The DNA of the CDR3 is TGTGCCAGCAGCCAAGGCGGTAGCGGGGTAACCTACGAGCAGTACTTC. Amino acid sequence: CASSQGGSGVTYEQYF.

On this clonotype: Sequence at one end of the junction differs from germline and may be a read error. The chain combines TRBV20-1 with TRBJ2-3, with no clear D. CDR1 and CDR2 from the germline V gene are DFQATT and SNEGSKA (reference sequence). The CDR3 has 16 residues. CDR3 protein: CCARDPGLAFTDTQYF. CDR3 nucleotides: TGCTGTGCTAGAGATCCGGGCCTCGCCTTCACAGATACGCAGTATTTT.

V usage is TRBV12-3 or TRBV12-4 and J usage is TRBJ2-5; no firm D call. Deletions cut 4 bases from V and 3 bases from J, with 9 bases between. CDR3 length equals 13 residues. The CDR3 loop reads CASSWYGKETQYF. Written as DNA, the CDR3 is TGTGCCAGCAGTTGGTATGGAAAAGAGACCCAGTACTTC.

This clonotype was seen a few times. The chain couples TRBV20-1 to TRBJ2-1, with 9 bases aligning to TRBD2. The CDR3 extends over 13 amino acids. Germline loops: CDR1 DFQATT, CDR2 SNEGSKA (reference sequence). The J segment lost 6 bases and the V segment lost 3 bases, leaving 3 bases of the junction unmatched. The CDR3 loop is CSASLAGSNEQFF. CDR3 nucleotides: TGCAGTGCTAGCCTAGCGGGGTCCAATGAGCAGTTCTTC.

This clonotype was counted only a few times. The rearrangement joins TRBV20-1 to TRBJ2-7; 12 nucleotides agree with TRBD1. The CDR3 extends over 13 amino acids. In germline, CDR1 is DFQATT, CDR2 SNEGSKA (reference sequence). With V trimmed by 5 bases and J by 6 bases, 5 bases remained unmatched. In nucleotides, the CDR3 is TGCAGTGCTCCGGGACAGGGGGCGGCCGAGCAGTACTTC. Translating it yields CSAPGQGAAEQYF.

The chain joins TRBV7-2 to TRBJ2-7; either TRBD1 or TRBD2 may supply D (5 bases each). V was cut by 3 bases and J by 5 bases, with 14 bases left in between. This CDR3 is 14 amino acids long. Looked up from germline, CDR1 is SGHTA and CDR2 is FQGNSA. The CDR3 DNA sequence: TGTGCCAGCAGCTTCATTGGGGCTAGCCACGAGCAGTACTTC. It specifies CASSFIGASHEQYF.

This clonotype appeared many times. The chain carries TRBV7-9 and TRBJ2-2; weak D call: TRBD2 (6 bases). Germline loops: CDR1 SEHNR, CDR2 FQNEAQ (reference sequence). The CDR3 has 13 amino acids. The V and J ends lost 6 bases and 7 bases respectively, with 12 bases between them. The CDR3 nucleotides are TGTGCCAGCAGTCCCGGGACTGGCGGGGAGCTGTTTTTT. Residues: CASSPGTGGELFF.

The chain combines TRBV2 with TRBJ2-5; TRBD1 agrees at 7 bases. V lost 6 bases, J lost 1 base, and 17 bases stayed unmatched. Germline CDR1 and CDR2: SNHLY and FYNNEI. The CDR3 is made up of 18 amino acids. The CDR3 spells CASRTTDRTSPGQETQYF. For the CDR3, the DNA is TGTGCCAGCAGGACAACGGACAGGACTTCTCCTGGCCAAGAGACCCAGTACTTC.

Points on this clonotype: The junction shows a germline mismatch at one end, possibly a read error. CDR3 residues: CASSYSGRGSGAHTNF. The DNA of the CDR3 is TGTGCCAGCAGTTACTCTGGCAGGGGGAGTGGGGCGCATACTAACTTC. This sequence joins TRBV6-5 and TRBJ2-1, with 7 bases identical to TRBD1. Per germline, CDR1 MNHEY and CDR2 SVGAGI. The CDR3 runs 16 residues.

At least ten counts were recorded for this clonotype. This chain uses TRBV6-5 with TRBJ2-2, with TRBD2 as a possible D gene (7 bases). This CDR3 has 19 residues. Germline V gene sequence: CDR1 MNHEY, CDR2 SVGAGI. V lost 0 bases, J lost 4 bases, and 21 bases lay in between. The CDR3: CASSYSGAGSGVLTGELFF. CDR3 bases: TGTGCCAGCAGTTACTCGGGGGCGGGAAGCGGGGTGCTCACCGGGGAGCTGTTTTTT.

This clonotype came up many times. The chain recombines TRBV7-2 with TRBJ2-3; the match to TRBD2 covers 7 bases. Germline assignment: CDR1 SGHTA and CDR2 FQGNSA. This CDR3 spans 14 amino acids. J lost 3 bases, V lost 1 base, and 1 base had no gene match. The CDR3 nucleotides read TGTGCCAGCAGCTTAGGCGGGAGAACAGATACGCAGTATTTT. This encodes CASSLGGRTDTQYF.

In its sample, this clonotype was seen a few times. The V gene is TRBV10-3, the J gene TRBJ2-7; 11 bases are shared with TRBD2. Germline values: CDR1 ENHRY, CDR2 SYGVKD. The CDR3 totals 17 residues. The V and J ends lost 0 bases and 4 bases, in that order; junction bases with no gene match: 8. This CDR3 is CAISESGGLAGGYEQYF. CDR3 DNA: TGTGCCATCAGTGAGTCGGGGGGGCTAGCGGGAGGATACGAGCAGTACTTC.